This passage covers 12 T cell receptor beta chains from one sample sequenced in a study of blood T cell repertoires in COVID-19. Profiled with immunoSEQ multiplex PCR; TCRdb holds only in-frame clones, not every one. The profile shows some 70,000 clones, approximately 92% of them singletons. The specimen sequenced was peripheral blood. The receptors originated from a man aged 50-60 years with active COVID-19.

The chain couples TRBV5-1 to TRBJ2-7; tentative D call: TRBD1 (6 bases). This CDR3 has 14 amino acids. The germline gives CDR1 SGHRS, CDR2 YFSETQ. V lost 0 bases and J 2 bases, leaving 9 bases between the germline ends. The CDR3 here is CASSLDRETYEQYF. As DNA, the CDR3 is TGCGCCAGCAGCTTGGACAGGGAAACCTACGAGCAGTACTTC.

The J gene is TRBJ2-3, the V gene TRBV5-1; D unresolved. CDR1 is SGHRS, CDR2 YFSETQ, per germline. The CDR3 extends over 15 amino acids. V was trimmed by 0 bases and J by 1 base, leaving 9 bases between them. The CDR3, as DNA: TGCGCCAGCAGCTTGGTCGCGCCTCGCACAGATACGCAGTATTTT. Translating it yields CASSLVAPRTDTQYF.

V is TRBV2 and J is TRBJ2-5, with 7 positions matching TRBD1. This CDR3 spans 13 amino acids. The germline V gene has CDR1 SNHLY and CDR2 FYNNEI. V lost 3 bases to trimming and J lost 4 bases; unmatched junction nucleotides: 2. The CDR3 region has the DNA TGTGCCAGCAGTGACTACAGGGGAGAGACCCAGTACTTC. It translates to CASSDYRGETQYF.

The rearrangement links TRBV18 to TRBJ2-7; the D gene is possibly TRBD1 (7 bases). Germline CDR1 and CDR2: KGHSH and LQKENI. This CDR3 has 15 residues. V shed 2 bases and J shed 5 bases, with 16 bases lying between them. CDR3 nucleotides: TGTGCCAGCTCACCATTGAACAGGGGAGGCGACGAGCAGTACTTC. Translating gives CASSPLNRGGDEQYF.

The count of this clone is one. The chain uses TRBV19 and TRBJ2-5; the match to TRBD2 covers 10 bases. The CDR3 has 18 amino acids. The germline V gene has CDR1 LNHDA and CDR2 SQIVND (reference sequence). Unmatched junction bases numbered 10, after V lost 3 bases and J lost 0 bases. The CDR3 sequence: CASSMGSSGGPYQETQYF. The CDR3 bases are TGTGCCAGTAGTATGGGGTCTAGCGGGGGACCTTACCAAGAGACCCAGTACTTC. Combining the CDR3 with reference TRBV19 and TRBJ2-5 gives the whole variable domain DGGITQSPKYLFRKEGQNVTLSCEQNLNHDAMYWYRQDPGQGLRLIYYSQIVNDFQKGDIAEGYSVSREKKESFPLTVTSAQKNPTAFYLCASSMGSSGGPYQETQYFGPGTRLLVL.

The gene calls are TRBV7-2 and TRBJ2-3; TRBD2 matches 9 bases. The V gene's germline CDR1 is SGHTA and CDR2 FQGNSA. V was pared by 5 bases and J by 8 bases, with 14 bases of the junction left unmatched. This CDR3 is 16 amino acids long. The CDR3 is CASSIVAGATLSTQYF. For the CDR3, the DNA is TGTGCCAGCAGCATCGTAGCGGGGGCTACCTTGAGTACGCAGTATTTT.

This sequence joins TRBV2 and TRBJ2-1; possible D gene TRBD2, 7 bases. This CDR3 region has 16 residues. Trimming stripped 1 base from V and 4 bases from J, with 14 bases between. Germline V lookup: CDR1 SNHLY, CDR2 FYNNEI. The chain's CDR3 is CASSEEGGASYNEQFF. For the CDR3, the DNA is TGTGCCAGCAGTGAAGAAGGGGGGGCCTCGTACAATGAGCAGTTCTTC. Filled out from reference TRBV2 and TRBJ2-1, the complete variable domain reads EPEVTQTPSHQVTQMGQEVILRCVPISNHLYFYWYRQILGQKVEFLVSFYNNEISEKSEIFDDQFSVERPDGSNFTLKIRSTKLEDSAMYFCASSEEGGASYNEQFFGPGTRLTVL.

The chain combines TRBV4-2 with TRBJ2-1, with 8 bases identical to TRBD2. The CDR3 extends over 14 amino acids. The germline gives CDR1 LGHNA, CDR2 YNFKEQ. V lost 3 bases to trimming and J lost 5 bases; unmatched junction nucleotides: 3. Here the CDR3 DNA reads TGTGCCAGCAGCCACCCGGGGGGGAACAATGAGCAGTTCTTC. Translated, it gives CASSHPGGNNEQFF.

V usage is TRBV30 and J usage is TRBJ1-6, with no clear D. V shed 3 bases and J shed 4 bases, with 10 bases lying between them. CDR3 length: 14 residues. Looked up from germline, CDR1 is GTSNPN and CDR2 is SVGIG (reference sequence). The CDR3 here is CAWRAGFYNSPLHF. For the CDR3, the DNA is TGTGCCTGGAGGGCGGGATTTTATAATTCACCCCTCCACTTT.

This chain uses TRBV9 with TRBJ1-4; no reliable D call. The germline CDR1 and CDR2 sequences are SGDLS and YYNGEE. The V end lost 0 bases, the J end lost 5 bases, and 11 bases lay between the germline ends. CDR3 length: 15 residues. The CDR3 here is CASSVDGRSNEKLFF. The CDR3 coding sequence is TGTGCCAGCAGCGTAGACGGCCGTAGCAATGAAAAACTGTTTTTT. The full variable domain, with the rest looked up from reference TRBV9 and TRBJ1-4, is DSGVTQTPKHLITATGQRVTLRCSPRSGDLSVYWYQQSLDQGLQFLIQYYNGEERAKGNILERFSAQQFPDLHSELNLSSLELGDSALYFCASSVDGRSNEKLFFGSGTQLSVL.

This sequence joins TRBV9 and TRBJ1-1; TRBD1 might be the D (5 bases). The V end was cut by 0 bases, the J end by 0 bases, with 12 bases between. The CDR3 is 16 amino acids. The germline V gene encodes CDR1 SGDLS and CDR2 YYNGEE. The CDR3 reads CASSVEGSLMNTEAFF. CDR3 nucleotide sequence: TGTGCCAGCAGCGTAGAGGGGTCACTCATGAACACTGAAGCTTTCTTT.

This clone was counted a single time. The CDR3 nucleotides read TGTGCCAGCAGTCCAGGCCGGGGAGTGGAGCAGTACTTC. Protein product: CASSPGRGVEQYF. The V call is TRBV3-1 (or the pseudogene TRBV3-2), the J call TRBJ2-7; possibly TRBD2 for D (5 bases). Trimming removed 6 bases at V and 7 bases at J, with 16 bases between. Germline V gene lookup returns CDR1 LGHDT and CDR2 YNNKEL (reference sequence). This CDR3 region has 13 residues.